This T cell receptor beta chain is drawn from a study of T cell repertoires in cytomegalovirus infection. Per the germline V gene, CDR1 is MNHEY and CDR2 is SVGEGT. The CDR3 is 16 residues long. V trimming: 4 bases; J trimming: 3 bases; junction bases outside the gene matches: 9. TCRdb analysed the reads with MiXCR anew, one entry per CDR3 protein. This table has hundreds of thousands of distinct CDR3 sequences, roughly 30% appearing once. The clonotype was recovered from a human donor in good health (CMV status not recorded). Some clones in this sample may be carry-over from other donors' samples. The chain combines TRBV6-2 or TRBV6-3 with TRBJ2-5; 9 nucleotides line up with TRBD1. Sequences were obtained from PBMCs. The CDR3 loop reads CASSWRQGVVEETQYF. CDR3 nucleotides: TGTGCCAGCAGTTGGAGACAGGGGGTGGTAGAAGAGACCCAGTACTTC.